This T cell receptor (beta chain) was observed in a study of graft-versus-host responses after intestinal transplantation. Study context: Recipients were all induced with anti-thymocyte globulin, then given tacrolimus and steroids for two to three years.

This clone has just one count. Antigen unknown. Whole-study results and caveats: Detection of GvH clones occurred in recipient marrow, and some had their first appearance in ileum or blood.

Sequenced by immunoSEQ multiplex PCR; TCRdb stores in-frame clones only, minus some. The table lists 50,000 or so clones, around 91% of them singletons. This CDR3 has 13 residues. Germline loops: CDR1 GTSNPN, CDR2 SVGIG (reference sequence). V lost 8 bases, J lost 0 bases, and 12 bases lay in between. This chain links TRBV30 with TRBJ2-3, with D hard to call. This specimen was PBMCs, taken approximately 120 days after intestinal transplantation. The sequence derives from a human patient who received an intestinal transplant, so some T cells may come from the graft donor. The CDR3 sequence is CAGSAGSTDTQYF. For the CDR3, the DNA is TGTGCCGGGTCCGCCGGGAGCACAGATACGCAGTATTTT.